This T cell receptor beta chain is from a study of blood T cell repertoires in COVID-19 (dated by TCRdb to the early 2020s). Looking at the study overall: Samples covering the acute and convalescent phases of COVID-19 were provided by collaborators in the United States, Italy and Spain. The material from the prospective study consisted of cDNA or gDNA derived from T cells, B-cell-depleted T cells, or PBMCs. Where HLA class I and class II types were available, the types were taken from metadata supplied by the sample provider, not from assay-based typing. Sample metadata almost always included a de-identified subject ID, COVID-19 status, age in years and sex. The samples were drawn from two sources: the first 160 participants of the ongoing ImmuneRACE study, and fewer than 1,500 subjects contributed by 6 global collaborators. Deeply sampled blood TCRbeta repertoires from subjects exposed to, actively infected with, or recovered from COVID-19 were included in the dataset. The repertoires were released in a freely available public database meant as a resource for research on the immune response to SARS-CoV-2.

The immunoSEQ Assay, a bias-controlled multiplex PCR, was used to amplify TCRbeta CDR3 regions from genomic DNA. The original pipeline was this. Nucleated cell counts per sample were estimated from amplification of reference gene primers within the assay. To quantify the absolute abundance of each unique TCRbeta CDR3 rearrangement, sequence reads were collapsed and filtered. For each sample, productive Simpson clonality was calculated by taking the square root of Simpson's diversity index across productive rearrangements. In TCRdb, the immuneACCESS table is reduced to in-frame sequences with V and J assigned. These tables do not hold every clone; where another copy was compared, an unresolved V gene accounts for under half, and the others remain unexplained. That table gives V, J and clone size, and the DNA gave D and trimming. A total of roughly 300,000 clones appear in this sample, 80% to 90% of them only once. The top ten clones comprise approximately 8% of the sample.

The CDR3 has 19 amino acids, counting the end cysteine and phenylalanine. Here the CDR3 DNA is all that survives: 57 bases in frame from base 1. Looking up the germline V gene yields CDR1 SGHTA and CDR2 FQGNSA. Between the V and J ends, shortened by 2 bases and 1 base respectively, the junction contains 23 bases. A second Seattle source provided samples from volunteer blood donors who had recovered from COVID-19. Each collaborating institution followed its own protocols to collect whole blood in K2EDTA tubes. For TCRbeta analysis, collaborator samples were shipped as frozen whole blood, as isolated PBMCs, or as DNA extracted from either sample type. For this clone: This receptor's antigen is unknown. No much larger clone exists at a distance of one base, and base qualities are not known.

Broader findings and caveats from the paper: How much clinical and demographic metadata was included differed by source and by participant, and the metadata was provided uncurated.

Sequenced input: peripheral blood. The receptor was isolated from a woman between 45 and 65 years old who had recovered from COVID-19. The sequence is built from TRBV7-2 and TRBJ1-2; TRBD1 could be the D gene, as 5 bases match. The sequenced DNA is TGTGCCAGCAGCTTACGGAGGCCCTTAGGGACTACAGTTAACTATGGCTACACCTTC. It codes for CASSLRRPLGTTVNYGYTF. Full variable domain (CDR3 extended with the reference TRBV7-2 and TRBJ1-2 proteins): GAGVSQSPSNKVTEKGKDVELRCDPISGHTALYWYRQSLGQGLEFLIYFQGNSAPDKSGLPSDRFSAERTGGSVSTLTIQRTQQEDSAVYLCASSLRRPLGTTVNYGYTFGSGTRLTVV.